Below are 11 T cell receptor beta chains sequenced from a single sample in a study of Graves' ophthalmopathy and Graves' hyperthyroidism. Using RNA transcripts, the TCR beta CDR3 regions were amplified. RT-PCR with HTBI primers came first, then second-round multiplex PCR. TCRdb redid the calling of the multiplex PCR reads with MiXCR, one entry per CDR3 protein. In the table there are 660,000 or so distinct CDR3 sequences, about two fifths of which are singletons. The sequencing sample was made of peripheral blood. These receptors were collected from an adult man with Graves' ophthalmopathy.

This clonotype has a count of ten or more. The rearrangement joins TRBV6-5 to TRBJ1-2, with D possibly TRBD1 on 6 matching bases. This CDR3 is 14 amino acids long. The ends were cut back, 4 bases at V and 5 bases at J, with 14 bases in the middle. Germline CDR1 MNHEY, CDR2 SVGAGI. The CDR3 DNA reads TGTGCCAGCAGTTCTCCGGGACATAGTTATGGCTACACCTTC. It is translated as CASSSPGHSYGYTF.

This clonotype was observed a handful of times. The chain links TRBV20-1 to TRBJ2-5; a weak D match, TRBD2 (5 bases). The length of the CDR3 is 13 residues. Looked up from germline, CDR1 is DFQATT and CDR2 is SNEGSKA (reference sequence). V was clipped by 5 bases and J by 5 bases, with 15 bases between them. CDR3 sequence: CSARLWGVETQYF. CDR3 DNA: TGCAGTGCTCGGCTATGGGGAGTGGAGACCCAGTACTTC.

CDR3 bases: TGTGCCATGCAAGCTAGGGTCGGCTTACTACTCGAGCAGTACTTC. Its translation is CAMQARVGLLLEQYF. This sequence joins TRBV10-3 and TRBJ2-7; D is uncertain. The V gene's germline CDR1 is ENHRY and CDR2 SYGVKD. This CDR3 is built from 15 residues. V lost 9 bases and J lost 6, with 24 bases in between.

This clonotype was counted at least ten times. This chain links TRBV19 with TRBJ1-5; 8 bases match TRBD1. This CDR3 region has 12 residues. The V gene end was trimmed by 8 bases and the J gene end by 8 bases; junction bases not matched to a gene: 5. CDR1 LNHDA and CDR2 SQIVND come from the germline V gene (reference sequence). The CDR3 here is CASRTGIKPQHF. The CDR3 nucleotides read TGTGCCAGTCGGACAGGGATTAAGCCCCAGCATTTT.

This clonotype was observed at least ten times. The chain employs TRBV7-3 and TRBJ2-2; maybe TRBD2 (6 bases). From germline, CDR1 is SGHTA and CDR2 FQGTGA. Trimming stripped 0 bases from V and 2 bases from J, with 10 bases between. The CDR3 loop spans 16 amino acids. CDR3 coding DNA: TGTGCCAGCAGCTTAACGCGGGATGTAAACACCGGGGAGCTGTTTTTT. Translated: CASSLTRDVNTGELFF.

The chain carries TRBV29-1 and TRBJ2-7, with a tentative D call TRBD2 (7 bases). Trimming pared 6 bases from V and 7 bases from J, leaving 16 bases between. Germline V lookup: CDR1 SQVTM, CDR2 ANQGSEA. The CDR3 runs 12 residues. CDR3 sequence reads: CSVLGRDNEQYF. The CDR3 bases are TGCAGCGTCTTGGGGAGGGACAATGAGCAGTACTTC.

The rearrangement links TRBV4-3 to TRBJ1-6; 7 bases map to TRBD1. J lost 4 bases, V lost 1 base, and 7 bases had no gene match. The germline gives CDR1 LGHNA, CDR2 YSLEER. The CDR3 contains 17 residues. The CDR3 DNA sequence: TGCGCCAGCAGCCAAGGACAGGGTCTAGGGTATAATTCACCCCTCCACTTT. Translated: CASSQGQGLGYNSPLHF.

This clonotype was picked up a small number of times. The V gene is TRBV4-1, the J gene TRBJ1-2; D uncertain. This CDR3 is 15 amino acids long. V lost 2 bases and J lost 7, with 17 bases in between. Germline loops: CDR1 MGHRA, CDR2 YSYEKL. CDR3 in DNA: TGCGCCAGCAGCCAACAAGGACCCGGGGTGCGTGGCTACACCTTC. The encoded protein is CASSQQGPGVRGYTF.

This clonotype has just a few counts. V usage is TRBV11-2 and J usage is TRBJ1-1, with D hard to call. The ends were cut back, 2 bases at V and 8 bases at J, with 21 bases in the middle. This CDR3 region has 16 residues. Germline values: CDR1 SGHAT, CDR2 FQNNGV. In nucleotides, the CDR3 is TGTGCCAGCAGCTTACTGGAATCGGGGTTCACAACCGAAGCTTTCTTT. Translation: CASSLLESGFTTEAFF.

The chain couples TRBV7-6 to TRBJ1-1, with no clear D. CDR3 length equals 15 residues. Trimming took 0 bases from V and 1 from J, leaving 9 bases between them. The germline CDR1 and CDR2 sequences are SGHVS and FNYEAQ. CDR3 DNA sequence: TGTGCCAGCAGCTTAGCCCCGGACCCGAACACTGAAGCTTTCTTT. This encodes CASSLAPDPNTEAFF. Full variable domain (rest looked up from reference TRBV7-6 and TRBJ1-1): GAGVSQSPRYKVTKRGQDVALRCDPISGHVSLYWYRQALGQGPEFLTYFNYEAQQDKSGLPNDRFSAERPEGSISTLTIQRTEQRDSAMYRCASSLAPDPNTEAFFGQGTRLTVV.

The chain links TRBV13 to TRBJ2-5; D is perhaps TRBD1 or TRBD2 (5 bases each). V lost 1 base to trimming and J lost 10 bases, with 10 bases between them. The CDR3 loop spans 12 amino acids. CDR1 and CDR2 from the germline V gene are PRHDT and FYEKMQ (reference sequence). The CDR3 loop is CASSLVGTGQYF. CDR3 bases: TGTGCCAGCAGCTTAGTGGGGACCGGCCAGTACTTC.